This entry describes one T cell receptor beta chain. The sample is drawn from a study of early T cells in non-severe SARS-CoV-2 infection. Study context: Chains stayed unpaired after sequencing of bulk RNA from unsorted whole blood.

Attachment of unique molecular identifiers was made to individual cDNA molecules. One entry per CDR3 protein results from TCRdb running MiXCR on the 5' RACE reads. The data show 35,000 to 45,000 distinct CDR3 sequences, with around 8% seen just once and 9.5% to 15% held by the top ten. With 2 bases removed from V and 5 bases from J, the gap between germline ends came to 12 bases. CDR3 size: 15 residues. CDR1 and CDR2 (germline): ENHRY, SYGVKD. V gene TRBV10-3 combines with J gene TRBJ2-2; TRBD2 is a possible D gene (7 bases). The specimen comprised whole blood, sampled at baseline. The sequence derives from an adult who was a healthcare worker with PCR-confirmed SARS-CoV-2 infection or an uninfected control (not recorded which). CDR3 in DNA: TGTGCCATCAGTGAGCGGGGGGCCCCGACCGGGGAGCTGTTTTTT. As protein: CAISERGAPTGELFF.